This passage covers 10 T cell receptor beta chains from one sample sequenced in a study of lymphopenia after photon versus proton radiotherapy. Clones were sequenced by immunoSEQ multiplex PCR, and TCRdb holds only the in-frame ones, with some missing. The profile covers 20,000 to 30,000 clones, with approximately 80% appearing a single time and 24% taken by the ten largest. The sample here was peripheral blood, taken from a patient treated with photon-based radiotherapy. Receptor source: a man aged 35 to 55 with gastric cancer.

The J gene is TRBJ2-1, the V gene TRBV19; 7 bases align to TRBD2. The trim removed 6 bases at V and 0 bases at J, leaving 8 bases unmatched. Germline assignment: CDR1 LNHDA and CDR2 SQIVND (reference sequence). The CDR3 has 16 residues. DNA of the CDR3: TGTGCCAGTAGCCCACGGGGCGGGGGCTCCTACAATGAGCAGTTCTTC. Amino acid sequence: CASSPRGGGSYNEQFF.

The rearrangement links TRBV5-4 to TRBJ2-1; 12 bases fit TRBD2. Trimming cost V 6 bases and J 2 bases; bases outside gene matches: 9. The CDR3 covers 17 residues. Germline lookup yields CDR1 SGHNT and CDR2 YYREEE (reference sequence). Here the CDR3 DNA reads TGTGCCAGCACTACGGCTAGCGGGGGGGCCGCCTACAATGAGCAGTTCTTC. Residues: CASTTASGGAAYNEQFF.

V gene TRBV5-1 combines with J gene TRBJ2-3; TRBD2 matches 9 bases. V shed 4 bases, J shed 3 bases, and the junction held 9 bases outside the gene matches. The CDR3 extends over 16 amino acids. The germline V gene encodes CDR1 SGHRS and CDR2 YFSETQ. CDR3 nucleotides: TGCGCCAGCAGCCCCGGGCGGGGGGGTGGAACAGATACGCAGTATTTT. Translated: CASSPGRGGGTDTQYF.

The rearrangement uses TRBV19 and TRBJ2-3, with D tentatively TRBD2 (5 bases). CDR3 length: 14 residues. The V gene lost 5 bases and the J gene lost 4 bases, with 13 bases spanning the gap. CDR1 LNHDA and CDR2 SQIVND come from the germline V gene (reference sequence). The CDR3 coding sequence is TGTGCCAGTAGTTGGGGTAACGGGGCAGATACGCAGTATTTT. It encodes CASSWGNGADTQYF.

The chain uses TRBV28 and TRBJ2-7; D might be TRBD1 (5 bases). This CDR3 has 16 amino acids. Germline lookup yields CDR1 MDHEN and CDR2 SYDVKM. V was trimmed by 0 bases and J by 4 bases, leaving 16 bases between them. The CDR3 reads CASSLWGGREGYEQYF. The DNA of the CDR3 is TGTGCCAGCAGTTTATGGGGCGGCAGGGAAGGTTACGAGCAGTACTTC.

The chain has TRBV19 and TRBJ2-3, with a weak D call TRBD2 (7 bases). V was clipped by 1 base and J by 7 bases, with 18 bases between them. CDR1 is LNHDA, CDR2 SQIVND, per germline (reference sequence). This CDR3 has 16 residues. CDR3 sequence: CASSIVSGGRPNTQYF. The CDR3 nucleotides read TGTGCCAGTAGTATAGTATCCGGGGGGCGGCCAAATACGCAGTATTTT.

The CDR3 region is CASSSSRNTEAFF. CDR3 nucleotide sequence: TGTGCCAGCAGCTCCTCCCGGAACACTGAAGCTTTCTTT. The rearrangement joins TRBV7-6 to TRBJ1-1; no clear D gene. Germline V CDR1 and CDR2: SGHVS, FNYEAQ. V was trimmed by 4 bases and J by 1 base, leaving 7 bases between them. The CDR3 runs to 13 residues.

The rearrangement uses TRBV2 and TRBJ1-5; 8 positions agree with TRBD1. Unmatched junction bases numbered 4, after V lost 6 bases and J lost 3 bases. The CDR3 consists of 14 residues. CDR1 is SNHLY and CDR2 is FYNNEI in the germline V gene. For the CDR3, the DNA is TGTGCCAGCAGGGGACAGGCAATCAATCAGCCCCAGCATTTT. This sequence encodes CASRGQAINQPQHF. Full variable domain (rest looked up from reference TRBV2 and TRBJ1-5): EPEVTQTPSHQVTQMGQEVILRCVPISNHLYFYWYRQILGQKVEFLVSFYNNEISEKSEIFDDQFSVERPDGSNFTLKIRSTKLEDSAMYFCASRGQAINQPQHFGDGTRLSIL.

The chain has TRBV7-2 and TRBJ2-7, with 9 bases aligning to TRBD2. The junction had 13 bases not matched to a gene; V was cut back by 5 bases and J by 2 bases. The germline CDR1 and CDR2 sequences are SGHTA and FQGNSA. The CDR3 consists of 17 residues. CDR3 in DNA: TGTGCCAGCAGCCCAAAGCGGAGCGGGGGGCCTCCCTACGAGCAGTACTTC. It is translated as CASSPKRSGGPPYEQYF.

The V call is TRBV11-3, the J call TRBJ2-2, with D perhaps TRBD1 or TRBD2 (5 bases each). This CDR3 contains 14 residues. Trimming stripped 5 bases from V and 6 bases from J, with 13 bases between. CDR1 is SGHNT, CDR2 YENEEA, per germline. The CDR3, as DNA: TGTGCCAGCAGCCGTTTAGAGGGGTCCGGGGAGCTGTTTTTT. It translates to CASSRLEGSGELFF.